Presented here are 28 T cell receptor beta chains from one specimen sequenced in a study of PD-1 and CTLA-4 blockade in melanoma. The repertoire was sequenced with immunoSEQ multiplex PCR; TCRdb's copy has only in-frame clones and lacks some. Among roughly 16,000 clones, roughly two thirds were seen once, and the ten largest hold about a sixth. Specimen: CD8+ T cells from peripheral blood, collected before anti-PD-1 treatment. These receptors were taken from a human donor with melanoma.

V usage is TRBV25-1 and J usage is TRBJ2-2; tentatively, D is TRBD2 (6 bases). There are 15 residues in the CDR3. CDR1 and CDR2 from the germline V gene are MGHDK and SYGVNS. V gave up 4 bases and J gave up 2 bases, with 11 bases separating them. As DNA, the CDR3 is TGTGCCAGCAGTGCCATAGCGGCCAACACCGGGGAGCTGTTTTTT. This encodes CASSAIAANTGELFF.

This clone has a handful of counts. The chain joins TRBV9 to TRBJ1-2; the D is unclear. The CDR3 is 15 amino acids. V lost 4 bases, J lost 9 bases, and 22 bases lay in between. CDR1 and CDR2 (germline): SGDLS, YYNGEE. In nucleotides, the CDR3 is TGTGCCAGCAGCCCCCGAGGAGAGGCCCGGGGTAGCTACACCTTC. Translation: CASSPRGEARGSYTF.

In this sample, this clone turned up a few times. The rearrangement links TRBV5-6 to TRBJ2-3, with D uncertain. Germline V gene lookup returns CDR1 SGHDT and CDR2 YYEEEE. Trimming took off 2 bases at V and 5 bases at J, with 3 bases between the two ends. The CDR3 is 11 amino acids. The CDR3 reads CASSLKDTQYF. The CDR3 DNA reads TGTGCCAGCAGCTTAAAAGATACGCAGTATTTT.

The chain uses TRBV7-9 and TRBJ2-7, with a weak D call TRBD2 (6 bases). The CDR3 loop spans 14 amino acids. Germline CDR1 is SEHNR and CDR2 is FQNEAQ (reference sequence). The V end was cut by 2 bases, the J end by 2 bases, with 10 bases between. The CDR3 loop is CASSLRDLAYEQYF. The CDR3, as DNA: TGTGCCAGCAGCTTAAGGGACTTGGCCTACGAGCAGTACTTC. Looking up the rest from reference TRBV7-9 and TRBJ2-7 gives the full variable domain: DTGVSQNPRHKITKRGQNVTFRCDPISEHNRLYWYRQTLGQGPEFLTYFQNEAQLEKSRLLSDRFSAERPKGSFSTLEIQRTEQGDSAMYLCASSLRDLAYEQYFGPGTRLTVT.

J is TRBJ2-7 and V is TRBV25-1; no definite D call. The germline CDR1 and CDR2 sequences are MGHDK and SYGVNS. V was shortened by 3 bases and J by 3 bases, with 6 bases between the two germline ends. The CDR3 runs 12 residues. The CDR3 sequence is CASSEGNYEQYF. The CDR3 DNA reads TGTGCCAGCAGTGAGGGGAACTACGAGCAGTACTTC.

The chain joins TRBV19 to TRBJ2-7; 9 nucleotides match TRBD1. This CDR3 contains 15 residues. V lost 5 bases, J lost 2 bases, and 7 bases stayed unmatched. From germline, CDR1 is LNHDA and CDR2 SQIVND (reference sequence). CDR3: CASSGPGTGTYEQYF. The DNA for the CDR3 is TGTGCCAGTAGTGGCCCCGGGACAGGGACCTACGAGCAGTACTTC.

In nucleotides, the CDR3 is TGTGCCAGCAGCGGGATGGCCTACGAGCAGTACTTC. Its protein is CASSGMAYEQYF. The chain links TRBV6-5 to TRBJ2-7; D is possibly TRBD2 (5 bases). Trimming shortened V by 6 bases and J by 2 bases, and 8 bases separated the two germline ends. Germline V gene sequence: CDR1 MNHEY, CDR2 SVGAGI. This CDR3 spans 12 amino acids.

This sequence joins TRBV19 and TRBJ1-1, with 7 bases identical to TRBD1. Trimming at V came to 5 bases and at J to 1 base, leaving 10 bases not matched to a gene. The V gene's germline CDR1 is LNHDA and CDR2 SQIVND (reference sequence). The CDR3 spans 16 residues. As DNA, the CDR3 is TGTGCCAGTAGTGCCACGACAGGGTGGGGGAACACTGAAGCTTTCTTT. The encoded protein is CASSATTGWGNTEAFF.

In this sample, this clone turned up a few times. The chain links TRBV27 to TRBJ2-6, with D hard to call. Germline V gene lookup returns CDR1 MNHEY and CDR2 SMNVEV (reference sequence). The CDR3 runs 15 residues. Deletions cut 0 bases from V and 0 bases from J, with 3 bases between. The CDR3 region is CASSLSGSGANVLTF. The CDR3 nucleotides read TGTGCCAGCAGTTTATCCGGCTCTGGGGCCAACGTCCTGACTTTC.

V is TRBV19 and J is TRBJ1-5, with D perhaps TRBD1 (6 bases). The CDR3 loop spans 15 amino acids. CDR1 is LNHDA, CDR2 SQIVND, per germline (reference sequence). V was cut by 6 bases and J by 2 bases, with 14 bases left in between. CDR3 loop: CASRRSGGGNQPQHF. Here the CDR3 DNA reads TGTGCCAGTAGGAGGTCCGGGGGCGGCAATCAGCCCCAGCATTTT.

The chain employs TRBV27 and TRBJ2-7; unclear D gene. Germline CDR1 and CDR2: MNHEY and SMNVEV (reference sequence). The length of the CDR3 is 12 residues. V dropped 5 bases and J dropped 6 bases, with 11 bases sitting between them. The CDR3 DNA sequence: TGTGCCAGCAGTGGGCGCCCCGGCGAGCAGTACTTC. Translation: CASSGRPGEQYF.

The chain is built from TRBV12-3 or TRBV12-4 and TRBJ2-7, with D maybe TRBD2 (6 bases). The CDR3 totals 13 residues. V lost 3 bases, J lost 7 bases, and 13 bases lay in between. CDR3 sequence: CASSLGGAREQYF. The CDR3 DNA follows: TGTGCCAGCAGTTTGGGCGGGGCTCGGGAGCAGTACTTC.

The chain combines TRBV30 with TRBJ2-7; D not resolved. Germline V lookup: CDR1 GTSNPN, CDR2 SVGIG (reference sequence). Trimming stripped 0 bases from V and 6 bases from J, with 6 bases between. This CDR3 is built from 11 residues. The CDR3 nucleotides read TGTGCCTGGAGTGTACTGCGCGAGCAGTACTTC. This translates into CAWSVLREQYF. The entire variable domain, with the rest obtained from reference TRBV30 and TRBJ2-7, is as follows: SQTIHQWPATLVQPVGSPLSLECTVEGTSNPNLYWYRQAAGRGLQLLFYSVGIGQISSEVPQNLSASRPQDRQFILSSKKLLLSDSGFYLCAWSVLREQYFGPGTRLTVT.

The J gene is TRBJ2-7, the V gene TRBV2; possible D gene TRBD2, 6 bases. Germline CDR1 is SNHLY and CDR2 is FYNNEI. The CDR3 sequence is 14 residues long. V dropped 6 bases and J dropped 0 bases, with 12 bases sitting between them. CDR3 protein: CASSGTVNSYEQYF. The CDR3 nucleotides are TGTGCCAGCAGCGGGACTGTTAACTCCTACGAGCAGTACTTC.

The chain couples TRBV12-5 to TRBJ2-3, with TRBD2 matching 11 bases. V shed 6 bases and J 1 base; nucleotides not matched to a gene: 18. Germline CDR1 is LGHNT and CDR2 is FRNRAP. The CDR3 length is 20 residues. The CDR3 nucleotides are TGTGCTAGTGGCCAGTCGTTTATTAGCGGGGGGGTCCCCCGCACAGATACGCAGTATTTT. Translated, it gives CASGQSFISGGVPRTDTQYF. The variable domain in full, with the rest retrieved from reference TRBV12-5 and TRBJ2-3, is DARVTQTPRHKVTEMGQEVTMRCQPILGHNTVFWYRQTMMQGLELLAYFRNRAPLDDSGMPKDRFSAEMPDATLATLKIQPSEPRDSAVYFCASGQSFISGGVPRTDTQYFGPGTRLTVL.

This clone was recorded a few times. This chain uses TRBV5-5 with TRBJ1-3; tentative D call: TRBD1 (5 bases). The V gene's germline CDR1 is SGHKS and CDR2 YYEKEE (reference sequence). Trimming cost V 2 bases and J 4 bases, with 13 bases left between them. The CDR3 consists of 15 residues. The CDR3 nucleotides are TGTGCCAGCAGCTTTAGGGACGGCACGGGAAACACCATATATTTT. Translation: CASSFRDGTGNTIYF.

This chain links TRBV5-1 with TRBJ1-1, with unresolved D. Trimming pared 4 bases from V and 0 bases from J, leaving 19 bases between. CDR1 and CDR2 from the germline V gene are SGHRS and YFSETQ. There are 17 residues in the CDR3. The CDR3, as DNA: TGCGCCAGCAGCGCGAGTGGGGTCCTGCGGATGAACACTGAAGCTTTCTTT. Translated, it gives CASSASGVLRMNTEAFF.

J is TRBJ2-2 and V is TRBV19; tentative D call: TRBD2 (5 bases). Trimming shortened V by 5 bases and J by 8 bases, and 15 bases separated the two germline ends. Per germline, CDR1 LNHDA and CDR2 SQIVND (reference sequence). The CDR3 consists of 14 residues. CDR3 sequence (DNA): TGTGCCAGTAGTCCAGGACTGGGATCGGGGGAGCTGTTTTTT. Protein sequence: CASSPGLGSGELFF. Complete variable domain (other parts from reference TRBV19 and TRBJ2-2): DGGITQSPKYLFRKEGQNVTLSCEQNLNHDAMYWYRQDPGQGLRLIYYSQIVNDFQKGDIAEGYSVSREKKESFPLTVTSAQKNPTAFYLCASSPGLGSGELFFGEGSRLTVL.

CDR3 in DNA: TGTGCCAGCAGTGAAGACCCCTTCGGGACAGATCCGTTTGGCAATCAGCCCCAGCATTTT. This translates into CASSEDPFGTDPFGNQPQHF. The chain employs TRBV2 and TRBJ1-5; 7 bases agree with TRBD1. This CDR3 contains 20 residues. Germline trimming cut 1 base from V and 2 bases from J; bases unmatched to any gene: 17. The germline V gene has CDR1 SNHLY and CDR2 FYNNEI.

The chain carries TRBV5-1 and TRBJ2-3; a possible D gene is TRBD2 (6 bases). In germline, CDR1 is SGHRS, CDR2 YFSETQ. The CDR3 length is 15 residues. V was cut by 0 bases and J by 1 base, with 9 bases left in between. The CDR3 region has the DNA TGCGCCAGCAGCTTGGAAGGAGGGGGCACAGATACGCAGTATTTT. It is translated as CASSLEGGGTDTQYF.

V usage is TRBV30 and J usage is TRBJ2-5; perhaps TRBD1 as D (6 bases). The CDR3 extends over 14 amino acids. Germline assignment: CDR1 GTSNPN and CDR2 SVGIG (reference sequence). V lost 5 bases and J 4 bases, leaving 17 bases between the germline ends. This CDR3 is CAWDSYRDGETQYF. CDR3 nucleotide sequence: TGTGCCTGGGATAGCTACAGGGACGGAGAGACCCAGTACTTC.

The J gene is TRBJ1-2, the V gene TRBV7-8; D call uncertain. CDR3 length: 15 residues. Germline V gene sequence: CDR1 SGHVS, CDR2 FQNEAQ. V lost 1 base and J 2 bases, leaving 11 bases between the germline ends. Written as DNA, the CDR3 is TGTGCCAGCAGCTTAGTTAGGGAGTCCAACTATGGCTACACCTTC. Translated: CASSLVRESNYGYTF.

In this sample, this clone turned up a few times. V and J are TRBV5-8 and TRBJ2-5, with D tentatively TRBD1 (6 bases). There are 14 residues in the CDR3. Germline loops: CDR1 SGHTS, CDR2 YDEGEE. V dropped 4 bases and J dropped 5 bases, with 15 bases sitting between them. The CDR3 DNA is TGTGCCAGCAGCCGGAGGACAGCCAGGGAGACCCAGTACTTC. This encodes CASSRRTARETQYF.

V gene TRBV4-1 combines with J gene TRBJ2-1; D is unresolved. The germline gives CDR1 MGHRA, CDR2 YSYEKL. CDR3 size: 14 residues. V was clipped by 0 bases and J by 6 bases, with 9 bases between them. The DNA of the CDR3 is TGCGCCAGCAGCCAAGAAGGCAGCGTCAATGAGCAGTTCTTC. Translation gives CASSQEGSVNEQFF.

The rearrangement joins TRBV5-4 to TRBJ1-6; 8 nucleotides align to TRBD1. J lost 7 bases, V lost 4 bases, and 7 bases had no gene match. Germline V gene sequence: CDR1 SGHNT, CDR2 YYREEE (reference sequence). The CDR3 has 15 residues. This CDR3 is CASSPGQVINSPLHF. In DNA, the CDR3 is TGTGCCAGCAGCCCGGGACAGGTCATCAATTCACCCCTCCACTTT.

The chain recombines TRBV11-2 with TRBJ1-2, with D possibly being TRBD1 (5 bases). V lost 5 bases and J lost 3, with 19 bases in between. CDR1 is SGHAT, CDR2 FQNNGV, per germline. CDR3 size: 16 residues. The CDR3 bases are TGTGCCAGCAGCGATTACCCAAGCCTGGGGGACTATGGCTACACCTTC. Its translation is CASSDYPSLGDYGYTF.

This clone was counted between two and nine times. The gene calls are TRBV10-3 and TRBJ1-3; 10 bases are shared with TRBD1. Trimming cost V 2 bases and J 8 bases; bases outside gene matches: 6. CDR3 length: 15 residues. Germline V gene lookup returns CDR1 ENHRY and CDR2 SYGVKD. The DNA of the CDR3 is TGTGCCATCAGTGAGAGGGGACAGGGGACAGACACCATATATTTT. Protein: CAISERGQGTDTIYF.

This clone was recorded only once. The chain has TRBV12-3 or TRBV12-4 and TRBJ2-5; tentative D call: TRBD1 (5 bases). There are 13 residues in the CDR3. V was trimmed by 3 bases and J by 4 bases, leaving 9 bases between them. Here the CDR3 reads CASSLGRRETQYF. The CDR3 region has the DNA TGTGCCAGCAGTTTGGGGCGCCGAGAGACCCAGTACTTC.